This T cell receptor beta chain was observed in a study of blood T cell repertoires in COVID-19. As for the study in general: Sites across the United States, Italy and Spain contributed samples from acute and convalescent COVID-19.

The CDR3 runs 14 residues. Germline V gene data show CDR1 as LGHDT and CDR2 as YNNKEL (reference sequence). The ends lost 4 bases at V and 8 bases at J; junction bases unmatched: 10. Here immunoSEQ multiplex PCR was the method, and the copy in TCRdb shows in-frame clones only, minus some. The repertoire holds hundreds of thousands of clones, around 83% seen once, with about 0.93% in the top ten. The chain carries TRBV3-1 (or the pseudogene TRBV3-2) and TRBJ1-2, with 7 bases that match TRBD1. The source is a man between 35 and 55 years old with acute or convalescent COVID-19. The sample comprised peripheral blood. CDR3 amino acids: CASSPWTGQGGYTF. The CDR3 nucleotides read TGTGCCAGCAGCCCTTGGACAGGTCAGGGCGGCTACACCTTC.